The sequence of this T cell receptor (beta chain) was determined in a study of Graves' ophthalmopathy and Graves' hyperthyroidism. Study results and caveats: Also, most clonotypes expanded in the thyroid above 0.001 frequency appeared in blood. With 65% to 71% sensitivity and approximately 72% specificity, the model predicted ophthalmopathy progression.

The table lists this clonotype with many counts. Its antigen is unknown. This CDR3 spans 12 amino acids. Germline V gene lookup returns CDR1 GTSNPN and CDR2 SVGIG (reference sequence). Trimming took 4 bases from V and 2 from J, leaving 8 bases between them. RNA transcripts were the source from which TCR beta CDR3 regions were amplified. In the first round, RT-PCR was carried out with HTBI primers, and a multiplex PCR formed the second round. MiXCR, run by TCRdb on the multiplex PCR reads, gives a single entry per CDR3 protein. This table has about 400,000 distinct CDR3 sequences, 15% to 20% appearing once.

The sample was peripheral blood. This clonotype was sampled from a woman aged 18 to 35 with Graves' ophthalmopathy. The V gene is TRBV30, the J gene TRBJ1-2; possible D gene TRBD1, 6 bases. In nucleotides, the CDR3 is TGTGCCTGGACGGGGGGCAACTATGGCTACACCTTC. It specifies CAWTGGNYGYTF.